A single sample gave rise to the 29 T cell receptor beta chains below, sequenced in a study of blood T cell repertoires in COVID-19. Only in-frame clones appear in the TCRdb table, and some are missing; sequencing was by immunoSEQ multiplex PCR. The sample lists approximately 300,000 clones; 85% to 90% were seen once. What was sequenced was PBMCs or T cells enriched from blood (not recorded which). These TCRs come from a woman between 18 and 30 years old with acute COVID-19.

V usage is TRBV19 and J usage is TRBJ2-2; 7 bases line up with TRBD2. Germline values: CDR1 LNHDA, CDR2 SQIVND (reference sequence). The CDR3 has 14 residues. The junction had 13 bases not matched to a gene; V was cut back by 10 bases and J by 8 bases. The CDR3 loop is CATRWAGVRGELFF. The CDR3 region has the DNA TGTGCCACCAGATGGGCGGGAGTTCGAGGGGAGCTGTTTTTT.

This clone has more than one count but fewer than ten. The gene calls are TRBV18 and TRBJ1-4; D not resolved. Trimming took 4 bases from V and 8 from J, leaving 14 bases between them. Germline loops: CDR1 KGHSH, CDR2 LQKENI. CDR3 length equals 14 residues. CDR3 nucleotide sequence: TGTGCCAGCTCACGTGAGGGAGGAGAGGAAAAACTGTTTTTT. Protein sequence: CASSREGGEEKLFF. Together with reference TRBV18 and TRBJ1-4, the CDR3 gives the full variable domain: NAGVMQNPRHLVRRRGQEARLRCSPMKGHSHVYWYRQLPEEGLKFMVYLQKENIIDESGMPKERFSAEFPKEGPSILRIQQVVRGDSAAYFCASSREGGEEKLFFGSGTQLSVL.

J is TRBJ1-4 and V is TRBV18; 10 positions match TRBD1. The V gene end was trimmed by 3 bases and the J gene end by 8 bases; junction bases not matched to a gene: 18. Germline loops: CDR1 KGHSH, CDR2 LQKENI. The CDR3 extends over 19 amino acids. The CDR3 protein is CASSPGTGALNRRLEKLFF. As DNA, the CDR3 is TGTGCCAGCTCACCCGGGACAGGGGCCTTGAATCGGCGGCTCGAAAAACTGTTTTTT.

The rearrangement links TRBV28 to TRBJ1-2, with TRBD1 identical over 10 bases. CDR3 length: 15 amino acids. The junction had 11 bases not matched to a gene; V was cut back by 5 bases and J by 8 bases. Germline loops: CDR1 MDHEN, CDR2 SYDVKM. The CDR3 protein is CASSGWGTGVNGYTF. The CDR3 bases are TGTGCCAGCAGTGGGTGGGGGACAGGGGTTAACGGCTACACCTTC.

This chain connects TRBV5-8 to TRBJ1-2; D gene unclear. V was pared by 1 base and J by 6 bases, with 10 bases between. The germline V gene has CDR1 SGHTS and CDR2 YDEGEE. This CDR3 has 13 residues. DNA for the CDR3: TGTGCCAGCAGCTTGATCGGAGGGAATGGCTACACCTTC. Its translation is CASSLIGGNGYTF.

The CDR3 nucleotides are TGCAGTGCTAGTGGGCAGGCCTTCCTAAACACTGAAGCTTTCTTT. Its protein product is CSASGQAFLNTEAFF. The J gene is TRBJ1-1, the V gene TRBV20-1; D gene ambiguous. Germline CDR1 is DFQATT and CDR2 is SNEGSKA (reference sequence). Deletions cut 3 bases from V and 2 bases from J, with 16 bases between. The CDR3 covers 15 residues.

The rearrangement links TRBV9 to TRBJ2-6, with D possibly TRBD2 on 5 matching bases. The CDR3 is made up of 17 amino acids. With 8 bases removed from V and 1 base from J, the gap between germline ends came to 19 bases. Germline V gives CDR1 SGDLS, CDR2 YYNGEE. This CDR3 is CASSSGLGASGANVLTF. Here the CDR3 DNA reads TGTGCCAGTTCTTCCGGACTCGGAGCTTCTGGGGCCAACGTCCTGACTTTC.

The rearrangement links TRBV5-1 to TRBJ2-3; 13 nucleotides line up with TRBD2. The germline V gene encodes CDR1 SGHRS and CDR2 YFSETQ. The CDR3 spans 15 residues. V lost 4 bases, J lost 3 bases, and 2 bases stayed unmatched. This CDR3 reads CASSPGLAGTDTQYF. The CDR3 DNA reads as TGCGCCAGCAGCCCGGGACTAGCGGGGACAGATACGCAGTATTTT.

The V and J genes are TRBV27 and TRBJ1-2; the match to TRBD1 covers 8 bases. CDR1 is MNHEY and CDR2 is SMNVEV in the germline V gene (reference sequence). With V trimmed by 6 bases and J by 6 bases, 12 bases remained unmatched. CDR3 length: 15 amino acids. CDR3: CASSASQGARNGYTF. The DNA of the CDR3 is TGTGCCAGCAGCGCCTCCCAGGGGGCGCGGAATGGCTACACCTTC.

This CDR3 reads CASSPHPGQVGEQYF. The CDR3, as DNA: TGTGCCAGCAGCCCCCATCCGGGACAGGTAGGCGAGCAGTACTTC. This chain joins TRBV5-8 and TRBJ2-7; 8 bases align to TRBD1. Trimming cost V 4 bases and J 6 bases; bases outside gene matches: 12. The CDR3 is 15 amino acids. CDR1 SGHTS and CDR2 YDEGEE come from the germline V gene.

This chain connects TRBV19 to TRBJ1-5, with 8 bases identical to TRBD1. Trimming cost V 3 bases and J 3 bases; bases outside gene matches: 4. This CDR3 has 15 residues. Germline assignment: CDR1 LNHDA and CDR2 SQIVND (reference sequence). The CDR3 sequence is CASSMGQANNQPQHF. CDR3 nucleotides: TGTGCCAGTAGTATGGGACAGGCCAACAATCAGCCCCAGCATTTT.

The chain uses TRBV6-5 and TRBJ1-1, with D unclear. The CDR3 length is 15 residues. Trimming shortened V by 2 bases and J by 4 bases, and 14 bases separated the two germline ends. Germline lookup yields CDR1 MNHEY and CDR2 SVGAGI. The CDR3 loop is CASSYHVGLGTEAFF. CDR3 DNA: TGTGCCAGCAGTTACCATGTGGGCTTGGGCACTGAAGCTTTCTTT.

The V call is TRBV3-1 (or the pseudogene TRBV3-2), the J call TRBJ2-1, with 9 positions matching TRBD1. The CDR3 length is 15 residues. Trimming cost V 0 bases and J 8 bases; bases outside gene matches: 5. Germline CDR1 reads LGHDT; CDR2 reads YNNKEL (reference sequence). For the CDR3, the DNA is TGTGCCAGCAGCCAAGAACAGGGGGCGGTCGATGAGCAGTTCTTC. This codes for CASSQEQGAVDEQFF.

For the CDR3, the DNA is TGTGCCAGCAGCTCCCGAGACATTCAGTACTTC. It encodes CASSSRDIQYF. V gene TRBV7-9 combines with J gene TRBJ2-4; unclear D gene. This CDR3 is built from 11 residues. Trimming cost V 4 bases and J 8 bases, with 6 bases left between them. Germline V lookup: CDR1 SEHNR, CDR2 FQNEAQ (reference sequence).

The chain has TRBV19 and TRBJ1-1, with a weak D call TRBD1 (5 bases). V was clipped by 4 bases and J by 10 bases, with 10 bases between them. CDR1 is LNHDA and CDR2 is SQIVND in the germline V gene (reference sequence). The CDR3 is made up of 11 amino acids. CDR3 DNA sequence: TGTGCCAGTAGTACAGCCCAGGGAGCTTTCTTT. It is translated as CASSTAQGAFF.

CDR3 nucleotide sequence: TGTGCCAGCAGCCGGACAGTTAGCAATCAGCCCCAGCATTTT. It yields the protein CASSRTVSNQPQHF. The chain joins TRBV5-6 to TRBJ1-5, with a weak D call TRBD1 (6 bases). Germline CDR1 and CDR2: SGHDT and YYEEEE. Trimming took 4 bases from V and 0 from J, leaving 8 bases between them. The CDR3 is 14 residues long.

V gene TRBV5-4 combines with J gene TRBJ2-3, with TRBD2 identical over 7 bases. Germline lookup yields CDR1 SGHNT and CDR2 YYREEE (reference sequence). This CDR3 region has 16 residues. J was trimmed by 4 bases and V by 4 bases; bases with no gene match: 12. The CDR3 sequence: CASSTYLREPPDTQYF. In DNA, the CDR3 is TGTGCCAGCAGCACCTACCTGCGGGAGCCCCCAGATACGCAGTATTTT.

The rearrangement joins TRBV19 to TRBJ1-2, with a weak D call TRBD1 (5 bases). The CDR3 length is 15 residues. Trimming took 3 bases from V and 4 from J, leaving 15 bases between them. Germline assignment: CDR1 LNHDA and CDR2 SQIVND (reference sequence). The CDR3 nucleotides read TGTGCCAGTAGTATTAAGCGGGATGGGGGCTATGGCTACACCTTC. Its protein product is CASSIKRDGGYGYTF.

The chain carries TRBV10-3 and TRBJ1-3; D gene ambiguous. Germline CDR1 and CDR2: ENHRY and SYGVKD. The V end was cut by 5 bases, the J end by 0 bases, with 14 bases between. This CDR3 has 16 amino acids. The CDR3: CAISPEAPSSGNTIYF. The CDR3 region has the DNA TGTGCCATCAGTCCCGAGGCTCCCTCCTCTGGAAACACCATATATTTT.

This clone has a single count. The chain has TRBV27 and TRBJ1-6; D not resolved. CDR3 length: 21 residues. V shed 1 base and J shed 0 bases, with 22 bases lying between them. Germline V lookup: CDR1 MNHEY, CDR2 SMNVEV (reference sequence). Here the CDR3 DNA reads TGTGCCAGCAGTTTATTTATTGGGTCGCGGGGTCCCAGCTCCTATAATTCACCCCTCCACTTT. This encodes CASSLFIGSRGPSSYNSPLHF.

V usage is TRBV10-3 and J usage is TRBJ1-2, with 8 bases lining up with TRBD1. This CDR3 contains 15 residues. With V trimmed by 2 bases and J by 6 bases, 8 bases remained unmatched. From germline, CDR1 is ENHRY and CDR2 SYGVKD. The CDR3 nucleotides read TGTGCCATCAGTGAGCTTCAGGGGGCACAAGATGGCTACACCTTC. It codes for CAISELQGAQDGYTF.

The gene calls are TRBV27 and TRBJ1-6; 9 nucleotides line up with TRBD1. The trim removed 3 bases at V and 7 bases at J, leaving 4 bases unmatched. CDR3 length: 15 residues. Germline V gene data show CDR1 as MNHEY and CDR2 as SMNVEV (reference sequence). CDR3 in DNA: TGTGCCAGCAGTTTCGTCGGACAGGGGAATTCACCCCTCCACTTT. Translation: CASSFVGQGNSPLHF.

The rearrangement joins TRBV3-1 (or the pseudogene TRBV3-2) to TRBJ2-1; weak D call: TRBD2 (6 bases). Germline-derived CDR1 and CDR2 are LGHDT and YNNKEL (reference sequence). V lost 4 bases to trimming and J lost 1 base, with 11 bases between them. The CDR3 is 15 amino acids. Here the CDR3 DNA reads TGTGCCAGCAGCCCGACGGGGGATTCCTACAATGAGCAGTTCTTC. The encoded protein is CASSPTGDSYNEQFF.

The chain couples TRBV27 to TRBJ2-7; 9 bases are a match to TRBD1. The junction had 9 bases not matched to a gene; V was cut back by 5 bases and J by 1 base. The length of the CDR3 is 16 residues. Per germline, CDR1 MNHEY and CDR2 SMNVEV (reference sequence). The CDR3 coding sequence is TGTGCCAGCAGTCACCTCGGACAGGGGAATTCCTACGAGCAGTACTTC. Translation: CASSHLGQGNSYEQYF.

This sequence joins TRBV7-8 and TRBJ2-1, with D unclear. The CDR3 totals 13 residues. Trimming cost V 5 bases and J 4 bases, with 9 bases left between them. CDR1 and CDR2 from the germline V gene are SGHVS and FQNEAQ. The CDR3 coding sequence is TGTGCCAGCAGCCTAGAGGAGTACAATGAGCAGTTCTTC. It encodes CASSLEEYNEQFF. The entire variable domain, with the rest obtained from reference TRBV7-8 and TRBJ2-1, is as follows: GAGVSQSPRYKVAKRGQDVALRCDPISGHVSLFWYQQALGQGPEFLTYFQNEAQLDKSGLPSDRFFAERPEGSVSTLKIQRTQQEDSAVYLCASSLEEYNEQFFGPGTRLTVL.

This clone occurred many times. CDR3 amino acids: CASSLRDRRTDTQYF. Here the CDR3 DNA reads TGTGCCAGCAGCCTTCGGGACAGACGCACAGATACGCAGTATTTT. This chain links TRBV13 with TRBJ2-3, with 7 bases lining up with TRBD1. This CDR3 region has 15 residues. Per germline, CDR1 PRHDT and CDR2 FYEKMQ (reference sequence). Trimming took 5 bases from V and 1 from J; bases not matched to a gene: 6. The whole variable domain, remainder taken from reference TRBV13 and TRBJ2-3, is AAGVIQSPRHLIKEKRETATLKCYPIPRHDTVYWYQQGPGQDPQFLISFYEKMQSDKGSIPDRFSAQQFSDYHSELNMSSLELGDSALYFCASSLRDRRTDTQYFGPGTRLTVL.

The chain carries TRBV4-2 and TRBJ1-4, with TRBD1 as a possible D gene (5 bases). Germline CDR1 is LGHNA and CDR2 is YNFKEQ. Trimming left V 0 bases short and J 4 bases short, with 9 bases between. CDR3 length: 15 amino acids. CDR3 DNA sequence: TGTGCCAGCAGCCAAGATCCAGGGCTTAATGAAAAACTGTTTTTT. As protein: CASSQDPGLNEKLFF.

The chain recombines TRBV10-1 with TRBJ2-3; 11 nucleotides match TRBD1. J lost 4 bases, V lost 2 bases, and 2 bases had no gene match. This CDR3 region has 15 residues. Germline lookup yields CDR1 WNHNN and CDR2 SYGVQD (reference sequence). The CDR3 region is CASSEGQGAADTQYF. CDR3 in DNA: TGCGCCAGCAGTGAGGGACAGGGGGCTGCAGATACGCAGTATTTT.

The CDR3 loop is CATSDISGSGEQYF. CDR3 nucleotides: TGTGCCACCAGTGATATCAGCGGGAGCGGCGAGCAGTACTTC. V is TRBV24-1 and J is TRBJ2-7; 8 positions agree with TRBD2. V shed 3 bases, J shed 6 bases, and the junction held 6 bases outside the gene matches. The CDR3 contains 14 residues. The germline V gene has CDR1 KGHDR and CDR2 SFDVKD.